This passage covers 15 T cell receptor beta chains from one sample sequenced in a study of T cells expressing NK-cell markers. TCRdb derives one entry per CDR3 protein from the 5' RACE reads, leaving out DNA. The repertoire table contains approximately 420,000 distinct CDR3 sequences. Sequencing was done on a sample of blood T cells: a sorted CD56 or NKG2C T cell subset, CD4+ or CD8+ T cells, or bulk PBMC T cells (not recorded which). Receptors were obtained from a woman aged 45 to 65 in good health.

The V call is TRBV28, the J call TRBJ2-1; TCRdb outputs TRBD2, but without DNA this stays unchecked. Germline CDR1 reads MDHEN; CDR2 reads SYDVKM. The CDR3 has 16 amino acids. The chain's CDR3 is CASSEHRGGGYNEQFF.

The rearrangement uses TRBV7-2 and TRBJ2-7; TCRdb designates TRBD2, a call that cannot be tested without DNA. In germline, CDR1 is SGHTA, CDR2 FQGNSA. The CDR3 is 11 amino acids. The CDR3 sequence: CASWGGGAQYF. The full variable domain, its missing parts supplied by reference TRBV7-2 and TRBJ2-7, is GAGVSQSPSNKVTEKGKDVELRCDPISGHTALYWYRQSLGQGLEFLIYFQGNSAPDKSGLPSDRFSAERTGGSVSTLTIQRTQQEDSAVYLCASWGGGAQYFGPGTRLTVT.

The CDR3 region is CSARSSWGGYGEQFF. The chain is built from TRBV20-1 and TRBJ2-1; TCRdb reports TRBD1, a call that lacks DNA to check it against. The CDR3 runs to 15 residues. The germline gives CDR1 DFQATT, CDR2 SNEGSKA (reference sequence).

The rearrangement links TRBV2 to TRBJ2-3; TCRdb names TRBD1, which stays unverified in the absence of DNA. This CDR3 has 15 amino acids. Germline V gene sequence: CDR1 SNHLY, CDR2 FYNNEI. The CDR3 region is CASRGLGRYTDTQYF.

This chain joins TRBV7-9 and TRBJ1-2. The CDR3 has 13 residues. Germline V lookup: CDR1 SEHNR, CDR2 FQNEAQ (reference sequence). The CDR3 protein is CASSFNSLYGYTF.

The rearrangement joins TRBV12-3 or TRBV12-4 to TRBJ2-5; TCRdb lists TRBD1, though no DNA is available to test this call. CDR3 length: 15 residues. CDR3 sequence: CASSPDQGSWETQYF.

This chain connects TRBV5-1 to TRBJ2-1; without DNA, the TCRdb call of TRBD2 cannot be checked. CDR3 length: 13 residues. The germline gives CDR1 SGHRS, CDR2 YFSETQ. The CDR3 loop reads CASRTGLVSEQFF.

The CDR3 is CASSLRAGLTDTQYF. The rearrangement uses TRBV7-2 and TRBJ2-3; absent DNA, TCRdb's TRBD2 call cannot be checked. Looked up from germline, CDR1 is SGHTA and CDR2 is FQGNSA. The CDR3 length is 15 residues.

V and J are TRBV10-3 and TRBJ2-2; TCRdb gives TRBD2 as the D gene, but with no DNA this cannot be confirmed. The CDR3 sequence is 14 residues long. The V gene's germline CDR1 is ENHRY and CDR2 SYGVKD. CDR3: CAITYGGVTGELFF.

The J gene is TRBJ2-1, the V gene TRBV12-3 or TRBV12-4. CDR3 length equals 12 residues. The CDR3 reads CASSLLNNEQFF.

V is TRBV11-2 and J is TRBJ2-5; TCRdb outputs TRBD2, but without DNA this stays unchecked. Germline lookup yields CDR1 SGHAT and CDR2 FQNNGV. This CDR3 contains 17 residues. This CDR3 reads CASSFGFSGGSQETQYF. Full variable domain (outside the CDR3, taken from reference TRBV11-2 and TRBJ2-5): EAGVAQSPRYKIIEKRQSVAFWCNPISGHATLYWYQQILGQGPKLLIQFQNNGVVDDSQLPKDRFSAERLKGVDSTLKIQPAKLEDSAVYLCASSFGFSGGSQETQYFGPGTRLLVL.

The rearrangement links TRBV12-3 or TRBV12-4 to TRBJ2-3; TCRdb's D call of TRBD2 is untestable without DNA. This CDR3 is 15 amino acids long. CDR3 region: CASTSGGGPTDTQYF.

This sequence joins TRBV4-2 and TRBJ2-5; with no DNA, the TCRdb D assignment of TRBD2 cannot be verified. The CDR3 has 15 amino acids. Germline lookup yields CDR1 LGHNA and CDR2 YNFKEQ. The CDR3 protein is CASSQGGTSQETQYF.

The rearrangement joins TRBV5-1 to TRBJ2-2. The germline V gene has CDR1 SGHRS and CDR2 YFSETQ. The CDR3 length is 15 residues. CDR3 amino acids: CASSLWGSNTGELFF.

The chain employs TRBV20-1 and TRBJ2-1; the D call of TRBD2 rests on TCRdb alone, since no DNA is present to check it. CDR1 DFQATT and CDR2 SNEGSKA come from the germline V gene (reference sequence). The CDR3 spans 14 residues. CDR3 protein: CSAMDRLGMDEQFF.